The TCR beta chain under discussion was sequenced for a study of molecular identifiers for immune sequencing clone quantification. This clonotype came up many times. This CDR3 has 14 amino acids. CDR1 and CDR2 (germline): SGHRS, YFSETQ. Trimming cost V 1 base and J 3 bases, with 11 bases left between them. In preparing bulk TCR libraries, previously described methods and listed TCR primers were used. TCRdb independently ran MiXCR on the PCR reads; one entry per CDR3 protein. This table has about 640,000 distinct CDR3 sequences, less than 20% appearing once. Source material: naive CD8+ T cells from blood, with Jurkat cell RNA spiked in. Indicated subset: FACS-sorted CD8+CD4-CCR7+CD45RA+ naive T cells. The clonotype was recovered from a human donor in good health. Some libraries in this study had Jurkat cell RNA spiked in. The chain recombines TRBV5-1 with TRBJ2-7; TRBD1 is a possible D gene (6 bases). CDR3 sequence: CASSLWDKSYEQYF. The CDR3 DNA reads as TGCGCCAGCAGCTTGTGGGACAAAAGCTACGAGCAGTACTTC. The full variable domain, with the rest looked up from reference TRBV5-1 and TRBJ2-7, is KAGVTQTPRYLIKTRGQQVTLSCSPISGHRSVSWYQQTPGQGLQFLFEYFSETQRNKGNFPGRFSGRQFSNSRSEMNVSTLELGDSALYLCASSLWDKSYEQYFGPGTRLTVT.